This T cell receptor (beta chain) was documented in a study of cytomegalovirus exposure and HLA in healthy donors. For this clone: The antigen is not known. Other DNA sequences in the same sample also yield this CDR3.

With 6 bases clipped from V and 4 bases from J, the junction kept 6 bases outside the gene matches. The CDR3 consists of 15 residues. Germline CDR1 and CDR2: MNHEY and SMNVEV (reference sequence). Study findings and constraints: Presence/absence analyses supposed approximately even sequencing depth among donors. Later on, a genetic analysis was performed. It linked a missense variant in DCLRE1C with V- and J-gene trimming of TCR beta.

Healthy bone marrow donors made up the donors. Primers for the PCR totalled 60 Vbeta and 13 Jbeta. Only in-frame clones appear in the TCRdb table, and some are missing; sequencing was by immunoSEQ multiplex PCR. The data include 200,000 to 250,000 clones; the top ten clones carry 0.95% to 1.3%. The rearrangement links TRBV27 to TRBJ2-2, with 9 bases that match TRBD2. The clonotype comes from a girl aged 2 to 10 in good health and CMV-seropositive. The sequenced sample was PBMCs. CDR3: CASSLSGSGTGELFF. The CDR3 bases are TGTGCCAGCAGCCTTAGCGGGAGTGGCACCGGGGAGCTGTTTTTT.